This TCR beta chain was recovered during a study of regulatory T cells in long-lasting Graves disease. Assembly of TCR beta libraries relied on iRepertoire HTBI primers together with Arm-PCR of CDR3 regions. TCRdb ran MiXCR on the multiplex PCR reads and lists one entry per CDR3 protein. The sample has 400,000 to 550,000 distinct CDR3 sequences, around 17% seen once; the top ten hold about 25%. The sample holds a few counts of this clonotype. This CDR3 contains 17 residues. V gave up 5 bases and J gave up 2 bases, with 18 bases separating them. Germline assignment: CDR1 SEHNR and CDR2 FQNEAQ (reference sequence). The time point: newly diagnosed GD, antithyroid drugs for less than 3 months. The TCR library was made from RNA extracted from PBMCs. This sample also appeared in a second study, on T cells in Graves' hyperthyroidism and ophthalmopathy. That publication notes: Blood also carried most thyroid clonotypes expanded above 0.001.

The TCR sequence derives from a young woman with Graves disease. The material was peripheral blood mononuclear cells (PBMCs), obtained at new diagnosis, from a patient treated with antithyroid drugs. The chain carries TRBV7-9 and TRBJ1-4; a weak D match, TRBD1 (6 bases). In DNA, the CDR3 is TGTGCCAGCAGCCTTACAGGGTACCGTTCGACTAATGAAAAACTGTTTTTT. Protein sequence: CASSLTGYRSTNEKLFF.